The 15 T cell receptor beta chains below come from one sample, sequenced in a study of long-term antiretroviral therapy in people with HIV. Samples were assayed with immunoSEQ v3.0 at survey level. Assay used: immunoSEQ multiplex PCR; TCRdb lists only in-frame clones, some missing. The top ten hold 5.5% of the sample, which has about 26,000 clones, approximately 80% seen once. Material: unsorted PBMCs, obtained 1.1 years before starting antiretroviral therapy. These receptors all come from a woman younger than 45 with HIV.

The rearrangement links TRBV19 to TRBJ1-1; weak D call: TRBD1 (5 bases). This CDR3 region has 14 residues. The germline CDR1 and CDR2 sequences are LNHDA and SQIVND (reference sequence). Trimming stripped 2 bases from V and 0 bases from J, with 7 bases between. This CDR3 is CASSIRGVNTEAFF. The CDR3 DNA reads TGTGCCAGTAGTATAAGAGGGGTGAACACTGAAGCTTTCTTT.

V usage is TRBV18 and J usage is TRBJ1-4; 7 bases fit TRBD1. The CDR3 consists of 14 residues. Germline CDR1 and CDR2: KGHSH and LQKENI. The junction had 8 bases not matched to a gene; V was cut back by 5 bases and J by 8 bases. This CDR3 is CASSKGQAGEKLFF. The CDR3 nucleotides read TGTGCCAGCTCAAAAGGACAGGCTGGGGAAAAACTGTTTTTT.

V usage is TRBV5-8 and J usage is TRBJ2-7; D remains ambiguous. CDR3 length equals 15 residues. Germline loops: CDR1 SGHTS, CDR2 YDEGEE. V was trimmed by 4 bases and J by 3 bases, leaving 17 bases between them. This CDR3 reads CASSNRPRPNYEQYV. The CDR3 bases are TGTGCCAGCAGCAACCGACCCAGACCGAACTACGAGCAGTACGTC.

This rearrangement joins TRBV5-5 to TRBJ2-3; a weak D match, TRBD2 (5 bases). Germline CDR1 is SGHKS and CDR2 is YYEKEE (reference sequence). The CDR3 has 14 residues. V was clipped by 3 bases and J by 1 base, with 9 bases between them. CDR3 DNA sequence: TGTGCCAGCAGCTCGCAAGCGGGCACAGATACGCAGTATTTT. It encodes CASSSQAGTDTQYF. Based on the CDR3 plus reference TRBV5-5 and TRBJ2-3, the full variable domain is DAGVTQSPTHLIKTRGQQVTLRCSPISGHKSVSWYQQVLGQGPQFIFQYYEKEERGRGNFPDRFSARQFPNYSSELNVNALLLGDSALYLCASSSQAGTDTQYFGPGTRLTVL.

The V gene is TRBV29-1, the J gene TRBJ1-1; tentative D call: TRBD1 (5 bases). CDR1 is SQVTM and CDR2 is ANQGSEA in the germline V gene. Trimming took off 6 bases at V and 11 bases at J, with 19 bases between the two ends. CDR3 length: 12 amino acids. The CDR3 DNA reads TGCAGCGTCACGGAAGGAGCAGGGAGCGCTTTCTTT. Its protein product is CSVTEGAGSAFF.

The gene calls are TRBV4-2 and TRBJ2-7; the D is unclear. There are 15 residues in the CDR3. Looked up from germline, CDR1 is LGHNA and CDR2 is YNFKEQ. Deletions cut 0 bases from V and 0 bases from J, with 9 bases between. This CDR3 is CASSQDQTTSYEQYF. The CDR3 region has the DNA TGTGCCAGCAGCCAAGATCAAACTACCTCCTACGAGCAGTACTTC.

The rearrangement uses TRBV7-2 and TRBJ2-1; D might be TRBD2 (5 bases). V gave up 4 bases and J gave up 0 bases, with 10 bases separating them. The CDR3 runs to 15 residues. Per germline, CDR1 SGHTA and CDR2 FQGNSA. The CDR3, as DNA: TGTGCCAGCAGCTCAGTAGACTACTCCTACAATGAGCAGTTCTTC. As protein: CASSSVDYSYNEQFF.

The rearrangement joins TRBV29-1 to TRBJ1-2; TRBD1 is a possible D gene (6 bases). Germline V gene sequence: CDR1 SQVTM, CDR2 ANQGSEA. CDR3 size: 13 residues. The ends were cut back, 6 bases at V and 7 bases at J, with 18 bases in the middle. CDR3 protein: CSVGGTLTPGYTF. In nucleotides, the CDR3 is TGCAGCGTAGGGGGGACGCTAACACCTGGCTACACCTTC. The variable domain in full, completed from reference TRBV29-1 and TRBJ1-2, reads SAVISQKPSRDICQRGTSLTIQCQVDSQVTMMFWYRQQPGQSLTLIATANQGSEATYESGFVIDKFPISRPNLTFSTLTVSNMSPEDSSIYLCSVGGTLTPGYTFGSGTRLTVV.

V gene TRBV19 combines with J gene TRBJ1-2; 7 bases line up with TRBD1. The V segment lost 7 bases and the J segment 10 bases; nucleotides outside the gene matches: 12. Germline CDR1 is LNHDA and CDR2 is SQIVND (reference sequence). There are 13 residues in the CDR3. CDR3 DNA: TGTGCCAGTAAGGTCGGGAATGACAGGGACTACACCTTC. Its translation is CASKVGNDRDYTF.

The CDR3 here is CASSLDTRGEKLFF. DNA of the CDR3: TGCGCCAGCAGCTTGGACACCCGGGGAGAAAAACTGTTTTTT. The genes are TRBV5-1 and TRBJ1-4; D uncertain. Trimming pared 0 bases from V and 8 bases from J, leaving 11 bases between. CDR3 length: 14 amino acids. From germline, CDR1 is SGHRS and CDR2 YFSETQ. The entire variable domain, with the rest obtained from reference TRBV5-1 and TRBJ1-4, is as follows: KAGVTQTPRYLIKTRGQQVTLSCSPISGHRSVSWYQQTPGQGLQFLFEYFSETQRNKGNFPGRFSGRQFSNSRSEMNVSTLELGDSALYLCASSLDTRGEKLFFGSGTQLSVL.

The chain combines TRBV29-1 with TRBJ1-1, with TRBD1 identical over 7 bases. Germline trimming cut 4 bases from V and 4 bases from J; bases unmatched to any gene: 9. Germline V lookup: CDR1 SQVTM, CDR2 ANQGSEA. This CDR3 has 14 amino acids. The CDR3, as DNA: TGCAGCGTTGGGGAGGACAGGTCGGGCACTGAAGCTTTCTTT. Its translation is CSVGEDRSGTEAFF.

This chain's CDR3 is CASKGETGDFYEQYV. For the CDR3, the DNA is TGTGCCAGCAAGGGGGAGACAGGGGATTTCTACGAGCAGTACGTC. The chain joins TRBV14 to TRBJ2-7, with 8 bases aligning to TRBD1. With 7 bases clipped from V and 3 bases from J, the junction kept 11 bases outside the gene matches. Germline V gene data show CDR1 as SGHDN and CDR2 as FVKESK. The CDR3 spans 15 residues.

The chain uses TRBV6-5 and TRBJ2-3; D is undetermined. Germline-derived CDR1 and CDR2 are MNHEY and SVGAGI. The ends were cut back, 5 bases at V and 4 bases at J, with 10 bases in the middle. This CDR3 is built from 13 residues. For the CDR3, the DNA is TGTGCCAGCAGTCCATCGGACGCAGATACGCAGTATTTT. This translates into CASSPSDADTQYF.

The chain combines TRBV2 with TRBJ1-1; TRBD1 matches at 11 bases. The CDR3 totals 13 residues. The V and J ends lost 6 bases and 5 bases, in that order; junction bases with no gene match: 2. Per germline, CDR1 SNHLY and CDR2 FYNNEI. The CDR3 loop is CASSRDRGTEAFF. The CDR3 region has the DNA TGTGCCAGCAGCCGGGACAGGGGGACTGAAGCTTTCTTT.

The V gene is TRBV6-5, the J gene TRBJ2-7, with TRBD1 matching over 8 bases. Germline CDR1 and CDR2: MNHEY and SVGAGI. J was trimmed by 3 bases and V by 5 bases; bases with no gene match: 0. This CDR3 is built from 12 residues. The CDR3 reads CASSTGGYEQYF. The CDR3 DNA reads TGTGCCAGCAGTACAGGGGGCTACGAGCAGTACTTC.